Presented here are 20 T cell receptor beta chains from one specimen sequenced in a study of shared clonotypes between healthy human individuals. Clones were read by immunoSEQ multiplex PCR, and TCRdb kept only the in-frame ones, dropping some. Altogether around 700,000 clones are present, around 92% being singletons, with the ten largest covering roughly 22%. CD45RO negativity and positive selection for CCR7 defined naive CD8 cells, a population that excluded terminally differentiated effector memory CD45RA+ cells. The sample taken for sequencing was naive CD8+ T cells sorted from blood. The receptors derive from a young man in good health.

Here the CDR3 reads CASSLGPSPSYEQYF. CDR3 sequence (DNA): TGTGCCAGCAGTTTAGGGCCCTCCCCCTCCTACGAGCAGTACTTC. The chain uses TRBV28 and TRBJ2-7; D is undetermined. Germline loops: CDR1 MDHEN, CDR2 SYDVKM. V lost 2 bases and J lost 0, with 11 bases in between. This CDR3 is 15 amino acids long.

The chain uses TRBV6-5 and TRBJ2-2; possibly TRBD1 for D (6 bases). V gave up 7 bases and J gave up 3 bases, with 15 bases separating them. Germline CDR1 and CDR2: MNHEY and SVGAGI. This CDR3 is 15 amino acids long. The CDR3: CASTERGIHTGELFF. CDR3 nucleotides: TGTGCCAGCACCGAAAGGGGGATACACACCGGGGAGCTGTTTTTT.

The V and J genes are TRBV27 and TRBJ2-7, with TRBD1 identical over 7 bases. Germline V gene data show CDR1 as MNHEY and CDR2 as SMNVEV (reference sequence). This CDR3 is built from 15 residues. With V trimmed by 6 bases and J by 5 bases, 13 bases remained unmatched. The CDR3 DNA follows: TGTGCCAGCAGCTCTGAAGAGACAGGGAGCCACGAGCAGTACTTC. It encodes CASSSEETGSHEQYF.

The V gene is TRBV19, the J gene TRBJ2-2, with 10 bases that match TRBD2. Germline-derived CDR1 and CDR2 are LNHDA and SQIVND (reference sequence). With 4 bases clipped from V and 3 bases from J, the junction kept 14 bases outside the gene matches. There are 19 residues in the CDR3. Written as DNA, the CDR3 is TGTGCCAGTAGTACGCTGGGACAGCTAGCGGGAGTCGACACCGGGGAGCTGTTTTTT. As protein: CASSTLGQLAGVDTGELFF.

The chain links TRBV6-4 to TRBJ2-1; D ambiguous. CDR3 length: 16 amino acids. Trimming removed 6 bases from V and 0 bases from J, with 15 bases in between. Germline V gene sequence: CDR1 MRHNA, CDR2 SNTAGT. The CDR3 bases are TGTGCCAGCAGCCTAGGTTCAATAAGCTCCTACAATGAGCAGTTCTTC. As protein: CASSLGSISSYNEQFF.

The CDR3 coding sequence is TGCGCCAGCATGGTGGAGCAGTTCTTC. Protein product: CASMVEQFF. V usage is TRBV4-1 and J usage is TRBJ2-1; D call uncertain. The CDR3 has 9 residues. CDR1 and CDR2 (germline): MGHRA, YSYEKL. Between the trimmed V and J ends, which lost 7 bases and 10 bases, there was a span of 5 bases.

Note on this clone: The same CDR3 is also encoded by other DNA sequences in this sample. This chain links TRBV30 with TRBJ2-7; no clear D gene. Trimming left V 3 bases short and J 2 bases short, with 8 bases between. The CDR3 spans 12 residues. Germline V gives CDR1 GTSNPN, CDR2 SVGIG (reference sequence). The CDR3 sequence: CAWRTPTYEQYF. The DNA of the CDR3 is TGTGCCTGGAGGACCCCAACCTACGAGCAGTACTTC.

In its sample, this clone was seen once. The J gene is TRBJ2-1, the V gene TRBV7-6; D not resolved. V was clipped by 3 bases and J by 4 bases, with 16 bases between them. Germline assignment: CDR1 SGHVS and CDR2 FNYEAQ. This CDR3 comprises 16 residues. CDR3 DNA sequence: TGTGCCAGCAGCTTGGTGCCGCCTAGGCCTTACAATGAGCAGTTCTTC. This gives the protein CASSLVPPRPYNEQFF. Supplemented by reference TRBV7-6 and TRBJ2-1, the full variable domain reads GAGVSQSPRYKVTKRGQDVALRCDPISGHVSLYWYRQALGQGPEFLTYFNYEAQQDKSGLPNDRFSAERPEGSISTLTIQRTEQRDSAMYRCASSLVPPRPYNEQFFGPGTRLTVL.

The chain carries TRBV5-1 and TRBJ2-7; unclear D gene. From germline, CDR1 is SGHRS and CDR2 YFSETQ. The CDR3 totals 13 residues. V lost 1 base and J 2 bases, leaving 7 bases between the germline ends. Here the CDR3 reads CASSLRPTYEQYF. CDR3 DNA sequence: TGCGCCAGCAGCTTGCGCCCCACCTACGAGCAGTACTTC. Full variable domain (remainder filled in from reference TRBV5-1 and TRBJ2-7): KAGVTQTPRYLIKTRGQQVTLSCSPISGHRSVSWYQQTPGQGLQFLFEYFSETQRNKGNFPGRFSGRQFSNSRSEMNVSTLELGDSALYLCASSLRPTYEQYFGPGTRLTVT.

The gene calls are TRBV18 and TRBJ2-1; 11 bases align to TRBD2. Trimming cost V 3 bases and J 5 bases; bases outside gene matches: 3. The CDR3 spans 15 residues. Germline loops: CDR1 KGHSH, CDR2 LQKENI. The CDR3 DNA is TGTGCCAGCTCACCTACTAGCGGGAGCGACAATGAGCAGTTCTTC. Amino acids: CASSPTSGSDNEQFF.

This clone was observed a few times. The chain uses TRBV2 and TRBJ2-7; tentatively, D is TRBD1 (6 bases). Trimming pared 10 bases from V and 1 base from J, leaving 11 bases between. The CDR3 runs 12 residues. CDR1 is SNHLY and CDR2 is FYNNEI in the germline V gene. The CDR3 nucleotides read TGTGCCACCAACCAGGGGTCCTACGAGCAGTACTTC. Its protein product is CATNQGSYEQYF.

The chain joins TRBV4-1 to TRBJ2-2, with D possibly TRBD1 on 6 matching bases. This CDR3 comprises 15 residues. Germline assignment: CDR1 MGHRA and CDR2 YSYEKL. The V and J ends lost 2 bases and 1 base respectively, with 8 bases between them. CDR3 DNA: TGCGCCAGCAGCCAAACAGGGTTGAACACCGGGGAGCTGTTTTTT. This encodes CASSQTGLNTGELFF.

As regards this clone: In the same sample, other DNA sequences code for this CDR3. The rearrangement joins TRBV29-1 to TRBJ2-6; D call uncertain. This CDR3 region has 12 residues. Trimming shortened V by 6 bases and J by 1 base, and 4 bases separated the two germline ends. Looked up from germline, CDR1 is SQVTM and CDR2 is ANQGSEA. The CDR3 protein is CSVESGANVLTF. The CDR3 nucleotides read TGCAGCGTCGAATCTGGGGCCAACGTCCTGACTTTC.

This clone has a handful of counts. CDR3 loop: CASSDTGGKEKLFF. The CDR3, as DNA: TGTGCCAGCAGCGATACAGGGGGGAAAGAAAAACTGTTTTTT. The gene calls are TRBV7-9 and TRBJ1-4, with 8 positions matching TRBD1. CDR1 is SEHNR, CDR2 FQNEAQ, per germline (reference sequence). V lost 5 bases and J lost 8; bases outside the gene matches: 7. CDR3 length equals 14 residues.

This clone was found once. The chain couples TRBV4-1 to TRBJ2-1, with D perhaps TRBD2 (5 bases). The V gene's germline CDR1 is MGHRA and CDR2 YSYEKL. V lost 2 bases and J lost 2, with 16 bases in between. The CDR3 is 17 residues long. CDR3 loop: CASSQISDSETYNEQFF. In DNA, the CDR3 is TGCGCCAGCAGCCAAATATCGGATAGCGAGACCTACAATGAGCAGTTCTTC.

The V and J genes are TRBV5-1 and TRBJ2-5, with D possibly matching TRBD2 (6 bases). The CDR3 runs 15 residues. In germline, CDR1 is SGHRS, CDR2 YFSETQ. The V gene lost 6 bases and the J gene lost 4 bases, with 19 bases spanning the gap. CDR3 in DNA: TGCGCCAGCATTAGTTTGTCAGCGGAGGGAGAGACCCAGTACTTC. Translated, it gives CASISLSAEGETQYF.

The chain links TRBV4-1 to TRBJ2-1; D not resolved. The CDR3 totals 19 residues. Between the trimmed V and J ends, which lost 1 base and 0 bases, there was a span of 19 bases. Germline CDR1 and CDR2: MGHRA and YSYEKL. CDR3 sequence reads: CASSQGPLPQPRSYNEQFF. For the CDR3, the DNA is TGCGCCAGCAGCCAAGGACCCCTCCCACAGCCTCGCTCCTACAATGAGCAGTTCTTC.

The rearrangement uses TRBV9 and TRBJ2-7; D is perhaps TRBD1 or TRBD2 (5 bases each). The CDR3 runs to 14 residues. Per the germline V gene, CDR1 is SGDLS and CDR2 is YYNGEE. V was trimmed by 3 bases and J by 2 bases, leaving 12 bases between them. CDR3 sequence: CASSARDAAYEQYF. The CDR3 bases are TGTGCCAGCAGCGCCCGGGACGCGGCCTACGAGCAGTACTTC.

V gene TRBV5-4 combines with J gene TRBJ2-3; D possibly matches TRBD1 or TRBD2 (5 bases each). V was trimmed by 6 bases and J by 2 bases, leaving 16 bases between them. Germline loops: CDR1 SGHNT, CDR2 YYREEE (reference sequence). This CDR3 has 15 amino acids. Here the CDR3 reads CASTRRGADTDTQYF. The CDR3 DNA follows: TGTGCCAGCACCCGACGAGGGGCGGACACAGATACGCAGTATTTT.

Details on this clone: The junction shows a germline mismatch at one end, possibly a read error. The chain couples TRBV6-6 to TRBJ1-2; TRBD1 aligns across 7 bases. From germline, CDR1 is MNHNY and CDR2 SVGAGI (reference sequence). The CDR3 covers 11 residues. The CDR3 sequence is CASSSPPDRLF. CDR3 bases: TGTGCCAGCAGTTCACCCCCGGACAGGCTCTTC.